Presented here are 30 T cell receptor beta chains from one specimen sequenced in a study of control samples from healthy donors and cancer patients. TCRdb's table, derived via immunoSEQ multiplex PCR, lists solely in-frame clones and lacks some. The sample holds around 50,000 clones, around 95% seen once. Sequencing was done on a sample of blood. The receptors originated from a young woman in good health.

The V gene is TRBV10-3, the J gene TRBJ1-1; possibly TRBD1 for D (5 bases). From germline, CDR1 is ENHRY and CDR2 SYGVKD. V was shortened by 2 bases and J by 11 bases, with 15 bases between the two germline ends. The CDR3 spans 13 residues. The CDR3 spells CAISEIGAIGAFF. CDR3 sequence (DNA): TGTGCCATCAGTGAGATAGGGGCCATTGGGGCTTTCTTT.

There are a few counts of this clone. The chain is built from TRBV5-1 and TRBJ2-3; no definite D call. V was clipped by 5 bases and J by 2 bases, with 15 bases between them. Germline CDR1 reads SGHRS; CDR2 reads YFSETQ. The CDR3 runs 15 residues. The CDR3 protein is CASRPEVPHTDTQYF. The CDR3 DNA reads as TGCGCCAGCAGACCCGAGGTCCCCCACACAGATACGCAGTATTTT.

The rearrangement uses TRBV28 and TRBJ1-1, with D unresolved. Germline CDR1 reads MDHEN; CDR2 reads SYDVKM. V shed 3 bases and J shed 1 base, with 9 bases lying between them. CDR3 length: 14 amino acids. DNA of the CDR3: TGTGCCAGCAGTTTTGTGGAACCGAACACTGAAGCTTTCTTT. Its protein is CASSFVEPNTEAFF. The variable domain in full, with the rest retrieved from reference TRBV28 and TRBJ1-1, is DVKVTQSSRYLVKRTGEKVFLECVQDMDHENMFWYRQDPGLGLRLIYFSYDVKMKEKGDIPEGYSVSREKKERFSLILESASTNQTSMYLCASSFVEPNTEAFFGQGTRLTVV.

The V and J genes are TRBV2 and TRBJ1-5; 8 bases map to TRBD1. With V trimmed by 4 bases and J by 7 bases, 3 bases remained unmatched. The germline CDR1 and CDR2 sequences are SNHLY and FYNNEI. CDR3 length: 13 amino acids. CDR3 DNA: TGTGCCAGCAGTGGGCAGGGGGCCCAGCCCCAGCATTTT. As protein: CASSGQGAQPQHF.

The chain has TRBV3-1 (or the pseudogene TRBV3-2) and TRBJ2-1; D not resolved. CDR3 length: 11 amino acids. V dropped 4 bases and J dropped 8 bases, with 6 bases sitting between them. Germline assignment: CDR1 LGHDT and CDR2 YNNKEL (reference sequence). DNA for the CDR3: TGTGCCAGCAGCCTGGGTGATGAGCAGTTCTTC. Amino acid sequence: CASSLGDEQFF.

The chain combines TRBV3-1 (or the pseudogene TRBV3-2) with TRBJ2-3, with D maybe TRBD2 (6 bases). V was trimmed by 3 bases and J by 4 bases, leaving 26 bases between them. This CDR3 has 19 amino acids. CDR1 and CDR2 (germline): LGHDT, YNNKEL (reference sequence). DNA of the CDR3: TGTGCCAGCAGCCACACCGTAGCCCGGGAGACACCTACGTCAGATACGCAGTATTTT. Encoded protein: CASSHTVARETPTSDTQYF.

This clone was found once. The chain is built from TRBV3-1 (or the pseudogene TRBV3-2) and TRBJ2-1; 15 bases fit TRBD2. This CDR3 is built from 17 residues. V lost 4 bases to trimming and J lost 3 bases; unmatched junction nucleotides: 4. The germline V gene encodes CDR1 LGHDT and CDR2 YNNKEL (reference sequence). CDR3 amino acids: CASSPGLAGGGYNEQFF. The CDR3 nucleotides read TGTGCCAGCAGCCCGGGACTAGCGGGAGGCGGCTACAATGAGCAGTTCTTC.

The chain couples TRBV6-5 to TRBJ2-1; 9 bases map to TRBD2. CDR1 MNHEY and CDR2 SVGAGI come from the germline V gene. Losses at the gene ends were 4 bases for V and 5 bases for J; bases not matched to a gene: 6. The CDR3 is 15 amino acids. This CDR3 reads CASSWREGRDNEQFF. CDR3 nucleotide sequence: TGTGCCAGCAGTTGGCGGGAGGGTCGAGACAATGAGCAGTTCTTC.

The CDR3 DNA reads as TGTGCCAGCAGCTTGGTGGAAGGCGAGCAGTACTTC. Translated, it gives CASSLVEGEQYF. The chain employs TRBV5-6 and TRBJ2-7; no firm D call. Germline values: CDR1 SGHDT, CDR2 YYEEEE. V lost 0 bases and J lost 6, with 7 bases in between. The length of the CDR3 is 12 residues. The full variable domain, with the rest looked up from reference TRBV5-6 and TRBJ2-7, is DAGVTQSPTHLIKTRGQQVTLRCSPKSGHDTVSWYQQALGQGPQFIFQYYEEEERQRGNFPDRFSGHQFPNYSSELNVNALLLGDSALYLCASSLVEGEQYFGPGTRLTVT.

This clone was recorded once. The CDR3 region has the DNA TGTGCCAGCAGTTTAATGAATGAGCAGTTCTTC. Its translation: CASSLMNEQFF. The chain employs TRBV28 and TRBJ2-1; D gene uncertain. There are 11 residues in the CDR3. V dropped 2 bases and J dropped 7 bases, with 3 bases sitting between them. CDR1 MDHEN and CDR2 SYDVKM come from the germline V gene.

This chain joins TRBV27 and TRBJ1-1, with 7 bases lining up with TRBD1. The CDR3 has 12 residues. Germline assignment: CDR1 MNHEY and CDR2 SMNVEV (reference sequence). V lost 5 bases to trimming and J lost 7 bases; unmatched junction nucleotides: 4. Here the CDR3 DNA reads TGTGCCAGCAGTCAAAGGGACAGTGAAGCTTTCTTT. This sequence encodes CASSQRDSEAFF.

The V and J genes are TRBV9 and TRBJ2-1; the match to TRBD2 covers 10 bases. V shed 3 bases and J 4 bases; nucleotides not matched to a gene: 7. The CDR3 is made up of 16 amino acids. CDR1 and CDR2 (germline): SGDLS, YYNGEE. In DNA, the CDR3 is TGTGCCAGCAGCGGTTCCGGGACTAGCGTTTACAATGAGCAGTTCTTC. Translation: CASSGSGTSVYNEQFF. Looking up the rest from reference TRBV9 and TRBJ2-1 gives the full variable domain: DSGVTQTPKHLITATGQRVTLRCSPRSGDLSVYWYQQSLDQGLQFLIQYYNGEERAKGNILERFSAQQFPDLHSELNLSSLELGDSALYFCASSGSGTSVYNEQFFGPGTRLTVL.

In its sample, this clone was seen once. The J gene is TRBJ2-1, the V gene TRBV5-5; the D gene is possibly TRBD1 (5 bases). Per the germline V gene, CDR1 is SGHKS and CDR2 is YYEKEE (reference sequence). Trimming stripped 4 bases from V and 2 bases from J, with 13 bases between. The CDR3 has 15 residues. The CDR3 sequence is CASSLEGVAYNEQFF. The CDR3 DNA follows: TGTGCCAGCAGCCTGGAAGGGGTGGCCTACAATGAGCAGTTCTTC.

The DNA of the CDR3 is TGTGCCAGCAGCCCAAGGGGTAGGAGGGGGATGGACACTGAAGCTTTCTTT. Amino acids: CASSPRGRRGMDTEAFF. The genes are TRBV7-2 and TRBJ1-1; TRBD1 might be the D (6 bases). Germline CDR1 is SGHTA and CDR2 is FQGNSA. CDR3 size: 17 residues. With 5 bases removed from V and 3 bases from J, the gap between germline ends came to 22 bases.

V gene TRBV6-1 combines with J gene TRBJ2-7; 7 bases are shared with TRBD1. Germline CDR1 and CDR2: MNHNS and SASEGT. J was trimmed by 6 bases and V by 1 base; bases with no gene match: 9. This CDR3 contains 15 residues. CDR3 nucleotides: TGTGCCAGCAGTGAAGAAGACGGGACAGTCCGCGAGCAGTACTTC. Translated: CASSEEDGTVREQYF.

This clone has only one observation. The chain combines TRBV7-2 with TRBJ2-7, with 8 bases aligning to TRBD1. The germline V gene has CDR1 SGHTA and CDR2 FQGNSA. Germline trimming cut 1 base from V and 7 bases from J; bases unmatched to any gene: 9. This CDR3 has 15 amino acids. The chain's CDR3 is CASSLVAGGAGEQYF. As DNA, the CDR3 is TGTGCCAGCAGCTTAGTGGCAGGGGGCGCGGGTGAGCAGTACTTC.

The chain carries TRBV28 and TRBJ2-7, with D perhaps matching TRBD2 (6 bases). V lost 2 bases to trimming and J lost 3 bases, with 14 bases between them. Germline loops: CDR1 MDHEN, CDR2 SYDVKM. The CDR3 is made up of 15 amino acids. CDR3 loop: CASSLGGRISYEQYF. The DNA of the CDR3 is TGTGCCAGCAGTTTAGGGGGGAGAATAAGCTACGAGCAGTACTTC. Filled out from reference TRBV28 and TRBJ2-7, the complete variable domain reads DVKVTQSSRYLVKRTGEKVFLECVQDMDHENMFWYRQDPGLGLRLIYFSYDVKMKEKGDIPEGYSVSREKKERFSLILESASTNQTSMYLCASSLGGRISYEQYFGPGTRLTVT.

This clone was picked up one time. The chain couples TRBV21-1 to TRBJ2-1; the table's D call, TRBD2, was not checked against the DNA. TRBV21-1 is recorded as a pseudogene. The CDR3 extends over 17 amino acids. The chain's CDR3 is CASSDGPSGRSYNEQFF. In DNA form, the CDR3 reads TGTGCCAGCAGCGATGGGCCTAGCGGCAGAAGCTACAATGAGCAGTTCTTC.

The chain has TRBV5-6 and TRBJ2-7; no firm D call. The CDR3 spans 12 residues. Germline values: CDR1 SGHDT, CDR2 YYEEEE. V was pared by 3 bases and J by 7 bases, with 11 bases between. CDR3 in amino acids: CASSSLVGEQYF. CDR3 nucleotide sequence: TGTGCCAGCAGCTCCCTTGTAGGGGAGCAGTACTTC.

The DNA of the CDR3 is TGTGCCAGCAGTCACGCGGACAGCCAAGAGACCCAGTACTTC. It is translated as CASSHADSQETQYF. This rearrangement joins TRBV27 to TRBJ2-5; TRBD1 is a possible D gene (6 bases). Germline assignment: CDR1 MNHEY and CDR2 SMNVEV (reference sequence). Trimming stripped 5 bases from V and 1 base from J, with 11 bases between. The CDR3 runs to 14 residues.

This chain links TRBV2 with TRBJ2-7; D is unclear. This CDR3 spans 11 amino acids. V was cut by 4 bases and J by 5 bases, with 6 bases left in between. Per the germline V gene, CDR1 is SNHLY and CDR2 is FYNNEI. The CDR3 DNA sequence: TGTGCCAGCAGTGTTAACGACGAGCAGTACTTC. It codes for CASSVNDEQYF.

The chain employs TRBV6-5 and TRBJ1-1; D possibly corresponds to TRBD1 (5 bases). This CDR3 comprises 14 residues. Germline V gene sequence: CDR1 MNHEY, CDR2 SVGAGI. V gave up 6 bases and J gave up 1 base, with 12 bases separating them. The CDR3 nucleotides are TGTGCCAGCAGATCGTGGGGGGGGAACACTGAAGCTTTCTTT. Protein: CASRSWGGNTEAFF.

In this sample, this clone turned up a few times. This chain links TRBV11-2 with TRBJ2-5; possible D gene TRBD1, 6 bases. Germline CDR1 is SGHAT and CDR2 is FQNNGV. The CDR3 contains 14 residues. Trimming shortened V by 1 base and J by 2 bases, and 8 bases separated the two germline ends. CDR3 protein: CASSLGTVQETQYF. The DNA for the CDR3 is TGTGCCAGCAGCTTAGGGACAGTACAAGAGACCCAGTACTTC.

The chain has TRBV28 and TRBJ1-6; possible D gene TRBD1, 5 bases. The germline V gene has CDR1 MDHEN and CDR2 SYDVKM. This CDR3 is 14 amino acids long. With 10 bases removed from V and 5 bases from J, the gap between germline ends came to 15 bases. CDR3 residues: CAIYRDGNNSPLHF. In DNA, the CDR3 is TGTGCCATATACCGGGACGGGAATAATTCACCCCTCCACTTT.

The chain carries TRBV12-5 and TRBJ2-3; D call uncertain. The V end was cut by 3 bases, the J end by 2 bases, with 9 bases between. The length of the CDR3 is 14 residues. Germline CDR1 is LGHNT and CDR2 is FRNRAP. The CDR3 region is CASGFVAFTDTQYF. CDR3 coding DNA: TGTGCTAGTGGTTTCGTCGCCTTCACAGATACGCAGTATTTT.

The chain uses TRBV19 and TRBJ2-1; D remains ambiguous. Germline V gene sequence: CDR1 LNHDA, CDR2 SQIVND (reference sequence). V was cut by 6 bases and J by 3 bases, with 12 bases left in between. The CDR3 loop spans 14 amino acids. The CDR3 is CASSRIDNYNEQFF. CDR3 in DNA: TGTGCCAGTAGCAGAATCGACAACTACAATGAGCAGTTCTTC. The full variable domain, its missing parts supplied by reference TRBV19 and TRBJ2-1, is DGGITQSPKYLFRKEGQNVTLSCEQNLNHDAMYWYRQDPGQGLRLIYYSQIVNDFQKGDIAEGYSVSREKKESFPLTVTSAQKNPTAFYLCASSRIDNYNEQFFGPGTRLTVL.

This chain links TRBV5-1 with TRBJ2-7; no clear D. Trimming took off 0 bases at V and 7 bases at J, with 11 bases between the two ends. This CDR3 has 13 amino acids. Germline values: CDR1 SGHRS, CDR2 YFSETQ. CDR3 nucleotides: TGCGCCAGCAGCTTGGAACCAGGTTGGGAGCAGTACTTC. This encodes CASSLEPGWEQYF.

V is TRBV4-1 and J is TRBJ2-7; possibly TRBD1 or TRBD2 for D (5 bases each). The CDR3 sequence is 13 residues long. The ends were cut back, 4 bases at V and 9 bases at J, with 16 bases in the middle. The germline gives CDR1 MGHRA, CDR2 YSYEKL. The CDR3 coding sequence is TGCGCCAGCAGCCCGACCGGGACGGCGGGGCAGTACTTC. This codes for CASSPTGTAGQYF.

The genes are TRBV28 and TRBJ1-6; D is possibly TRBD1 (5 bases). V lost 3 bases to trimming and J lost 10 bases, with 13 bases between them. Germline assignment: CDR1 MDHEN and CDR2 SYDVKM. The CDR3 sequence is 14 residues long. CDR3 protein: CASSFRQGSSPLHF. The CDR3 DNA follows: TGTGCCAGCAGTTTTAGGCAGGGAAGCTCACCCCTCCACTTT.

V usage is TRBV27 and J usage is TRBJ2-7, with D unresolved. There are 13 residues in the CDR3. Germline V gene lookup returns CDR1 MNHEY and CDR2 SMNVEV (reference sequence). The ends were cut back, 4 bases at V and 4 bases at J, with 11 bases in the middle. CDR3 DNA sequence: TGTGCCAGCAGTTCGGCCCCTTTATACGAGCAGTACTTC. It is translated as CASSSAPLYEQYF.